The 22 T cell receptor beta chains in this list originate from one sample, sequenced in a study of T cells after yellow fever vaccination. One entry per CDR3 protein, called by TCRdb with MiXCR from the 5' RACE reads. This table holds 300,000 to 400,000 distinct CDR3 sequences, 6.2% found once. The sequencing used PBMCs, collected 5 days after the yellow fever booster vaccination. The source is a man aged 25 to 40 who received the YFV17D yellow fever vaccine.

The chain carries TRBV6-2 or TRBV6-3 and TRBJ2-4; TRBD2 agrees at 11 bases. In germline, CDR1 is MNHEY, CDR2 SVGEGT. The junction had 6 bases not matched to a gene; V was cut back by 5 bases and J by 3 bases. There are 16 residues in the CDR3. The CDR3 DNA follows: TGTGCCAGCAGTACAATAGCGGGAGGGGACAAAAACATTCAGTACTTC. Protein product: CASSTIAGGDKNIQYF.

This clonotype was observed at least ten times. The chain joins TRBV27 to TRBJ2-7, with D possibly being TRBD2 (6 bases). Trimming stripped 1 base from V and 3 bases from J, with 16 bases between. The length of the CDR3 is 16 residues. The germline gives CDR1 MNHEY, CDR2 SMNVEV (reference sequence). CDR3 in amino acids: CASSLFPPGGNYEQYF. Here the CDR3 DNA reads TGTGCCAGCAGTTTATTTCCCCCCGGGGGTAACTACGAGCAGTACTTC.

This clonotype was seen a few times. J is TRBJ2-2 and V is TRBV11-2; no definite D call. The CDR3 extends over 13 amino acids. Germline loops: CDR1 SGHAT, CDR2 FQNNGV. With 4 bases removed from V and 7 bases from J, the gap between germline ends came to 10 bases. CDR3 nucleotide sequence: TGTGCCAGCAGCTCGGACCAAGACGGGGAGCTGTTTTTT. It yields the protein CASSSDQDGELFF.

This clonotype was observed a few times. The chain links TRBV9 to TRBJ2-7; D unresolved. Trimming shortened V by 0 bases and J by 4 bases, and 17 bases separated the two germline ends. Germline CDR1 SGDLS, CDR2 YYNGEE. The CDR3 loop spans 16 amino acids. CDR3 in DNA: TGTGCCAGCAGCGTAGGATTAGTGAGCCTTGGGTACGAGCAGTACTTC. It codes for CASSVGLVSLGYEQYF.

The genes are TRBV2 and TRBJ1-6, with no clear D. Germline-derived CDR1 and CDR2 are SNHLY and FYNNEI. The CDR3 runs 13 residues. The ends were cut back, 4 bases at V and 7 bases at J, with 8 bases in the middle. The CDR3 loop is CASSANRNSPLHF. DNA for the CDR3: TGTGCCAGCAGTGCGAACAGAAATTCACCCCTCCACTTT.

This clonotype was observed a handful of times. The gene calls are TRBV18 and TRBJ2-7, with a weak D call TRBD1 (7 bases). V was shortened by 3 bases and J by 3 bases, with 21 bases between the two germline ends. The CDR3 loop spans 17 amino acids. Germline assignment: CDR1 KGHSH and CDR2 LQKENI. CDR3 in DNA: TGTGCCAGCTCACCGGCCCTTAGACAGGGACTGAACTACGAGCAGTACTTC. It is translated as CASSPALRQGLNYEQYF.

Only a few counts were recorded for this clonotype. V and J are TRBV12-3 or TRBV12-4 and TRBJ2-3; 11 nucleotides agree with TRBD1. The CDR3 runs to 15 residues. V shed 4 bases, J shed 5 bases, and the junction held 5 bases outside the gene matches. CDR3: CASSSRDRGEDTQYF. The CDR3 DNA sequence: TGTGCCAGCAGTTCCCGGGACAGGGGGGAAGATACGCAGTATTTT.

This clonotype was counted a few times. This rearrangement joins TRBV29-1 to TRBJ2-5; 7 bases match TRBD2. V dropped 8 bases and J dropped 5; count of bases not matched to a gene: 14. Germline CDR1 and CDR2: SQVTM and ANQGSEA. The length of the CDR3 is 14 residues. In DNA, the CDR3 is TGCAGCCCCGTCGTGGGGGGGATCGGGGAGACCCAGTACTTC. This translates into CSPVVGGIGETQYF.

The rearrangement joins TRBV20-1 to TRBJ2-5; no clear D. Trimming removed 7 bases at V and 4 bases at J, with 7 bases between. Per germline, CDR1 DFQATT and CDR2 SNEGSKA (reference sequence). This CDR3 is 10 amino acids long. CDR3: CSGKRETQYF. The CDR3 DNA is TGCAGTGGAAAGAGAGAGACCCAGTACTTC.

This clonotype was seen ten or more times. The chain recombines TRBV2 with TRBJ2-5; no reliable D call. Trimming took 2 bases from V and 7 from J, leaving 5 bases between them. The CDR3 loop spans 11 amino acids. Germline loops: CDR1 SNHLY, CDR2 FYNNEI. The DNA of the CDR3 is TGTGCCAGCAGTGAATTGAGGACCCAGTACTTC. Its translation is CASSELRTQYF.

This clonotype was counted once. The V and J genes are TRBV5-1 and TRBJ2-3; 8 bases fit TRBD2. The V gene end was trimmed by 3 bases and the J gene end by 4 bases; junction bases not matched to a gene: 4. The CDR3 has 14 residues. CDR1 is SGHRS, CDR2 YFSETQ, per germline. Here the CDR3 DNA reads TGCGCCAGCAGCTATAGCGGGACGGCAGATACGCAGTATTTT. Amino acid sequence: CASSYSGTADTQYF.

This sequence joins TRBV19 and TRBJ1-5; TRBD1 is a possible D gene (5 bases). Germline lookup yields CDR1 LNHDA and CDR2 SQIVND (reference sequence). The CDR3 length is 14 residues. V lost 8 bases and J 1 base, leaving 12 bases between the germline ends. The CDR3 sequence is CASVGQSSNQPQHF. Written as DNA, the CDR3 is TGTGCCAGTGTGGGGCAGTCAAGCAATCAGCCCCAGCATTTT.

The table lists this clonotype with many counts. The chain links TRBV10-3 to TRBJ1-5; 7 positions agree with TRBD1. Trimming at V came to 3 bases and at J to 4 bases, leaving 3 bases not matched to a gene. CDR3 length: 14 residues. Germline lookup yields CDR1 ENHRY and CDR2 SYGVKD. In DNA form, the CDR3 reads TGTGCCATCAGTGATGGGACAGCTAATCAGCCCCAGCATTTT. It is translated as CAISDGTANQPQHF.

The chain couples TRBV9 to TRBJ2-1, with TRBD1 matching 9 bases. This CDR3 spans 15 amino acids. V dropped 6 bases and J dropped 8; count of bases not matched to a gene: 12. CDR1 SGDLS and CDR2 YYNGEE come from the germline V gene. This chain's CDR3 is CASTTLGQGFHEQFF. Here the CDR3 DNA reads TGTGCCAGCACCACGCTTGGACAGGGGTTCCATGAGCAGTTCTTC.

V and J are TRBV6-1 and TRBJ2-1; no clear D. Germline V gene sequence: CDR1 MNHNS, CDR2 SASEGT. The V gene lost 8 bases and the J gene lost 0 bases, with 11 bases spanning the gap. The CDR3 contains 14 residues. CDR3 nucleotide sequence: TGTGCCAGCCGGGCGGATAGCTCCTACAATGAGCAGTTCTTC. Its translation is CASRADSSYNEQFF.

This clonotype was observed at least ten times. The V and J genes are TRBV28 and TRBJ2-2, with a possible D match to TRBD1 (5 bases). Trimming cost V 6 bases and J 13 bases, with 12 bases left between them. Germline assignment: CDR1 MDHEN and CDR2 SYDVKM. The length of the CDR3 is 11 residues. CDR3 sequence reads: CASSAGWGLFF. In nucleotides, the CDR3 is TGTGCCAGCAGCGCAGGGTGGGGGCTGTTTTTT.

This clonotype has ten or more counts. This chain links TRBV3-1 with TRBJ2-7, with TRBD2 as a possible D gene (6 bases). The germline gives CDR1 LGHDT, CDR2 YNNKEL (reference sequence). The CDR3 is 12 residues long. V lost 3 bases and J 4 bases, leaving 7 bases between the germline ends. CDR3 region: CASSQGLYEQYF. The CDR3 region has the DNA TGTGCCAGCAGCCAGGGACTTTACGAGCAGTACTTC.

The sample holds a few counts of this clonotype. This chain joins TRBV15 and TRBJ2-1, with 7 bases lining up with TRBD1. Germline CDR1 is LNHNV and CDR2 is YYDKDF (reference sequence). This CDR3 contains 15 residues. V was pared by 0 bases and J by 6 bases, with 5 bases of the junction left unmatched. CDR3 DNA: TGTGCCACCAGCAGAGATCCTGACAGGGTCAATGAGCAGTTCTTC. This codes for CATSRDPDRVNEQFF. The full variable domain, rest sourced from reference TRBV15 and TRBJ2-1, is DAMVIQNPRYQVTQFGKPVTLSCSQTLNHNVMYWYQQKSSQAPKLLFHYYDKDFNNEADTPDNFQSRRPNTSFCFLDIRSPGLGDTAMYLCATSRDPDRVNEQFFGPGTRLTVL.

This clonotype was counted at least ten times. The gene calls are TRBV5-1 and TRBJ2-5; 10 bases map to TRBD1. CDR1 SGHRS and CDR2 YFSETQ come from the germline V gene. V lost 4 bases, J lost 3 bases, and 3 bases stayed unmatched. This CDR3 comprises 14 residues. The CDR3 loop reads CASSLGTGEETQYF. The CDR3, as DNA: TGCGCCAGCAGCCTAGGGACAGGGGAAGAGACCCAGTACTTC.

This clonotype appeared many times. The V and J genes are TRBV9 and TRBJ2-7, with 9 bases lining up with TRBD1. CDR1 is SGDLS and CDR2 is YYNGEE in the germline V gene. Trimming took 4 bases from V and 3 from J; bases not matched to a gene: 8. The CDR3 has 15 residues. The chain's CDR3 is CASSPRDRAYYEQYF. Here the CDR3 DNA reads TGTGCCAGCAGCCCCCGGGACAGGGCCTACTACGAGCAGTACTTC.

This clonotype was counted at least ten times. The CDR3 DNA sequence: TGCAGTGCTAGAGTGGTGCAGTACCAGAATCAGCCCCAGCATTTT. Protein product: CSARVVQYQNQPQHF. V is TRBV20-1 and J is TRBJ1-5, with D unresolved. V dropped 1 base and J dropped 4 bases, with 14 bases sitting between them. The CDR3 contains 15 residues. Germline loops: CDR1 DFQATT, CDR2 SNEGSKA (reference sequence).

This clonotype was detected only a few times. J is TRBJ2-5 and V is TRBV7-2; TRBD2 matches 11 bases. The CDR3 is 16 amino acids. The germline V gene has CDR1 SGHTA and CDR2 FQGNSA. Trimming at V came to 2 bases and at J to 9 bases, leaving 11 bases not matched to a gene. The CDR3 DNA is TGTGCCAGCAGCTTAATGATTAGCGGGGGGGGGAGGGCCCAGTACTTC. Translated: CASSLMISGGGRAQYF.